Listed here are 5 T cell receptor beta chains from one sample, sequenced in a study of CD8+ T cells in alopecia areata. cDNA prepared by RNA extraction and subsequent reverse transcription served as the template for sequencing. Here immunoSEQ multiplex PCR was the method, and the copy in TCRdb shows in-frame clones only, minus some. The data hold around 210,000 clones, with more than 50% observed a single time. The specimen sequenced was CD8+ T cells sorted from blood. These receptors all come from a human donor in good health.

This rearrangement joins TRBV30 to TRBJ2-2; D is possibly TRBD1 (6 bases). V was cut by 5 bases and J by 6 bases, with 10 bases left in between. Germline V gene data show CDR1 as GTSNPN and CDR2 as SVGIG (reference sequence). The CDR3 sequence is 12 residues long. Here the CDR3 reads CAWWSGAGELFF. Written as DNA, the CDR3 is TGTGCCTGGTGGTCAGGGGCCGGGGAGCTGTTTTTT.

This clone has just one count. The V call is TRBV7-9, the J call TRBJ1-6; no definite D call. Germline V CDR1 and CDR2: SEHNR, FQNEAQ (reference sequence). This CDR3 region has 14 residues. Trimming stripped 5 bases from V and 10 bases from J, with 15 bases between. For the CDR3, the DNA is TGTGCCAGCAGCCCTGGTCCGCCAGAGTCACCCCTCCACTTT. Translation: CASSPGPPESPLHF.

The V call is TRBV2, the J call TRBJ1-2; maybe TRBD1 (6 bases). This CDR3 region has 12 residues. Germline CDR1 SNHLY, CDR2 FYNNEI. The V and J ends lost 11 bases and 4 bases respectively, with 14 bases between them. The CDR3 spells CAGLGQTYGYTF. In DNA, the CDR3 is TGTGCCGGCCTAGGACAGACCTATGGCTACACCTTC.

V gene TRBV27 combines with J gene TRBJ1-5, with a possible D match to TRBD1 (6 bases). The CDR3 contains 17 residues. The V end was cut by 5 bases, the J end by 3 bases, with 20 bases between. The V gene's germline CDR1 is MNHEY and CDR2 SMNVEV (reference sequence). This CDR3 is CASSPAGTPFPNQPQHF. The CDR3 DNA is TGTGCCAGCAGTCCAGCCGGGACACCCTTTCCCAATCAGCCCCAGCATTTT.

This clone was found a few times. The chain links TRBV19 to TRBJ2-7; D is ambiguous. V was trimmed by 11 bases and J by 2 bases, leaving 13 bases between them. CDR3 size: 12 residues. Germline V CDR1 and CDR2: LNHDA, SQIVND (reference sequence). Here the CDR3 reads CADGLTTYEQYF. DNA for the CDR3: TGTGCCGACGGCCTCACCACCTACGAGCAGTACTTC. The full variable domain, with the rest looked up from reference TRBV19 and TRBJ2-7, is DGGITQSPKYLFRKEGQNVTLSCEQNLNHDAMYWYRQDPGQGLRLIYYSQIVNDFQKGDIAEGYSVSREKKESFPLTVTSAQKNPTAFYLCADGLTTYEQYFGPGTRLTVT.